The 2 T cell receptor beta chains below were found in one sample sequenced in a study of cytomegalovirus exposure and HLA in healthy donors. The PCR used 60 Vbeta and 13 Jbeta primers. Repertoires were generated with immunoSEQ multiplex PCR, while TCRdb's copy carries only in-frame clones and drops some. The table includes over 80,000 clones, 73% detected once. Input material: PBMCs. The receptors were gathered from a man aged 40-55 years in good health and CMV-seronegative.

The genes are TRBV9 and TRBJ1-4; D is unresolved. Germline assignment: CDR1 SGDLS and CDR2 YYNGEE. The CDR3 totals 16 residues. The germline V and J ends were trimmed by 0 bases and 4 bases, with 13 bases remaining between them. CDR3 protein: CASSVVGAGGNEKLFF. In DNA, the CDR3 is TGTGCCAGCAGCGTAGTGGGCGCAGGAGGTAATGAAAAACTGTTTTTT. Looking up the rest from reference TRBV9 and TRBJ1-4 gives the full variable domain: DSGVTQTPKHLITATGQRVTLRCSPRSGDLSVYWYQQSLDQGLQFLIQYYNGEERAKGNILERFSAQQFPDLHSELNLSSLELGDSALYFCASSVVGAGGNEKLFFGSGTQLSVL.

The V gene is TRBV5-1, the J gene TRBJ2-3; weak D call: TRBD1 (6 bases). Germline V gene sequence: CDR1 SGHRS, CDR2 YFSETQ. The CDR3 is 13 residues long. V was trimmed by 3 bases and J by 5 bases, leaving 10 bases between them. CDR3 DNA: TGCGCCAGCAGCTACTCAGGGGAAGATACGCAGTATTTT. It encodes CASSYSGEDTQYF.